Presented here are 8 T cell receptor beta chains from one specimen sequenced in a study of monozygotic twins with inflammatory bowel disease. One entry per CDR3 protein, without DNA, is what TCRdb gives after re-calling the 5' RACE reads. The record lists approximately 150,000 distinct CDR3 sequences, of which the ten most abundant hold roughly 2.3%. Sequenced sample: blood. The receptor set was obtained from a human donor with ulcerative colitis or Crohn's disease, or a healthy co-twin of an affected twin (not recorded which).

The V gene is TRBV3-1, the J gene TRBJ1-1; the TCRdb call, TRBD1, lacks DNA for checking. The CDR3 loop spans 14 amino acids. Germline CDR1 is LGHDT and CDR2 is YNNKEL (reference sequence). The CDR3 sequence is CASRDTGTYTEAFF.

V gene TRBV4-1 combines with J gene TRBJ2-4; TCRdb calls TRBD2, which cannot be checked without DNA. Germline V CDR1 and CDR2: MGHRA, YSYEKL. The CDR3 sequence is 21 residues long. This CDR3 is CASSPRDLAGVLQGPKNIQYF.

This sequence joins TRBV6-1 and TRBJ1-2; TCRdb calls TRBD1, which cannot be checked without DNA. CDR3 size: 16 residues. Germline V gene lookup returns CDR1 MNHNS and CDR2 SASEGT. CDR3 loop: CASNRAGRWRSDGYTF.

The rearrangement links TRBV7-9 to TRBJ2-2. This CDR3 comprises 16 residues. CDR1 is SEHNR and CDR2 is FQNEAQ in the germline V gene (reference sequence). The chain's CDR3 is CASSPRTSLGTGELFF.

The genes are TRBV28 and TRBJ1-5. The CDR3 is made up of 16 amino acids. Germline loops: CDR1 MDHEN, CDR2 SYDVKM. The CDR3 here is CASISAGRDSNQPQHF.

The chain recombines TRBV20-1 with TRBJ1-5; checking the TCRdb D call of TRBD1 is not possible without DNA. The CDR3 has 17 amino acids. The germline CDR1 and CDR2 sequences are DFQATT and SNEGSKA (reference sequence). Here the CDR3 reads CSAIPAGAEELNQPQHF.

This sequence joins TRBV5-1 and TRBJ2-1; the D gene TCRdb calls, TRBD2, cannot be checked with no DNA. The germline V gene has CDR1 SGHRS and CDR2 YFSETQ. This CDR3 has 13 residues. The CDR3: CASSLLAGYEQFF. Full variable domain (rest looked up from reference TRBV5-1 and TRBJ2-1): KAGVTQTPRYLIKTRGQQVTLSCSPISGHRSVSWYQQTPGQGLQFLFEYFSETQRNKGNFPGRFSGRQFSNSRSEMNVSTLELGDSALYLCASSLLAGYEQFFGPGTRLTVL.

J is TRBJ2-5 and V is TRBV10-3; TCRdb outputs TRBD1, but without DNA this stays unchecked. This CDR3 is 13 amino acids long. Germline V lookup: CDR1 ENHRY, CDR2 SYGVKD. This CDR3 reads CAISGGAQETQYF.